This T cell receptor beta chain comes out of a study of T cells after yellow fever vaccination. V shed 10 bases and J shed 9 bases, with 16 bases lying between them. CDR3 length: 12 amino acids. CDR1 and CDR2 (germline): LNHDA, SQIVND (reference sequence). This clonotype was seen a handful of times. One entry per CDR3 protein results from TCRdb running MiXCR on the 5' RACE reads. The sample holds 500,000 to 650,000 distinct CDR3 sequences; roughly 14% are singletons and the top ten take around 15%. The chain couples TRBV19 to TRBJ1-5; D is undetermined. The sample here was PBMCs, taken on the day of the yellow fever booster vaccination. The clonotype originates from a man aged 30 to 39 who received the YFV17D yellow fever vaccine. CDR3 loop: CATSGLRGPQHF. The CDR3 DNA reads as TGTGCCACCTCCGGCTTGCGAGGGCCCCAGCATTTT.